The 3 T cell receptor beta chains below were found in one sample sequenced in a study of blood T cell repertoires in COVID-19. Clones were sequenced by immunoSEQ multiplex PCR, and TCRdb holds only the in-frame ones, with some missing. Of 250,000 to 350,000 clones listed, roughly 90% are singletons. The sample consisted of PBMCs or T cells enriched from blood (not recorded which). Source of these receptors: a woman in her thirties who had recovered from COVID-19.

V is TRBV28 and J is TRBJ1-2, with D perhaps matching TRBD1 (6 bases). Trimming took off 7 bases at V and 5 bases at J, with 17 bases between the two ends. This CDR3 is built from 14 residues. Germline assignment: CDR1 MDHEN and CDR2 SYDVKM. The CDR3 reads CASTTGTLYYGYTF. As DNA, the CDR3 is TGTGCCAGCACTACCGGGACACTGTATTATGGCTACACCTTC.

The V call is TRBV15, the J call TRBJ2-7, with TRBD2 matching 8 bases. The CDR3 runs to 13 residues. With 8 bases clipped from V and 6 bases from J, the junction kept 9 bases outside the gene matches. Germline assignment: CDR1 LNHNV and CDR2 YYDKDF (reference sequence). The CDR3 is CATRSGGAREQYF. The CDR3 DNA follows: TGTGCCACCCGTTCGGGGGGGGCCCGCGAGCAGTACTTC.

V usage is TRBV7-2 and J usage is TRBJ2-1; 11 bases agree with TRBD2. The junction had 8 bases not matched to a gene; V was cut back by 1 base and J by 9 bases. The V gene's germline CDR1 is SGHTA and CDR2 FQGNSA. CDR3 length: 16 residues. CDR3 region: CASSLEMGLAVREQFF. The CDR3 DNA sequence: TGTGCCAGCAGCTTAGAAATGGGACTAGCGGTCCGTGAGCAGTTCTTC.